This entry lists 24 T cell receptor beta chains sequenced from one sample in a study of tumor-infiltrating lymphocytes in primary liver carcinoma. Total RNA amounting to about 520 ng was the source from which TCR beta cDNA was made with a constant-region primer. Three nested multiplex PCR rounds of slightly modified ARM-PCR generated TCR beta libraries. TRBV1-TRBV30 forward primers paired with a C-beta reverse primer were used in the first two PCR rounds, which ran roughly 9 cycles each. Each CDR3 protein gets one entry after TCRdb re-called the multiplex PCR reads with MiXCR. The top ten hold over 15% of the sample, which has about 190,000 distinct CDR3 sequences, around four fifths seen once. DNA and RNA were both co-extracted from approximately 22-30 mg of bulk tissue that had not been sorted. Sequencing was performed on tumor tissue from primary liver carcinoma. The receptor source for this set is a man aged 35 to 55 with primary liver carcinoma and hepatitis B virus infection.

The V call is TRBV29-1, the J call TRBJ2-7; 7 bases align to TRBD1. The J call may be incorrect, as the DNA end agrees better with TRBJ2-1. The germline CDR1 and CDR2 sequences are SQVTM and ANQGSEA. The CDR3 consists of 12 residues. CDR3 sequence reads: CSVKDRTHEQFF. The CDR3 bases are TGCAGCGTGAAGGACAGGACTCACGAGCAGTTCTTC.

About this clonotype: The germline gene is not matched at one end of the junction; a read error may be the cause. The chain uses TRBV29-1 and TRBJ2-7; D unresolved. The CDR3 has 12 residues. Germline CDR1 is SQVTM and CDR2 is ANQGSEA. Here the CDR3 DNA reads TGCAGCGTTACCTCGAGCTCCTACGAGCATAACTTC. Protein: CSVTSSSYEHNF.

This clonotype showed up just once. Since the CDR3 does not end with the conserved phenylalanine or tryptophan, this likely comes from a read error. The J gene is TRBJ2-1, the V gene TRBV29-1; 16 positions agree with TRBD2. Germline-derived CDR1 and CDR2 are SQVTM and ANQGSEA. The CDR3 is 15 residues long. The DNA for the CDR3 is TGCAGCATTGACGGGACTAGCGGGAGGGCATGGGAGCAGTTCTCC. It specifies CSIDGTSGRAWEQFS.

Concerning this clonotype itself: Since the CDR3 does not end with the conserved phenylalanine or tryptophan, this likely comes from a read error. The chain joins TRBV4-1 to TRBJ1-2; D might be TRBD1 (6 bases). The CDR3 covers 12 residues. Germline lookup yields CDR1 MGHRA and CDR2 YSYEKL. The chain's CDR3 is CASSQSGDGYTL. The CDR3 bases are TGTGCCAGCAGCCAATCAGGGGATGGCTACACCCTC.

A word on this clonotype: Likely a read error: the CDR3 ends without its conserved phenylalanine or tryptophan. It is unclear where the CDR3 begins or ends on the DNA, so no DNA is shown, and the CDR3 is as TCRdb lists it. This chain joins TRBV28 and TRBJ1-6; the D segment call TRBD1 is taken from the table without a DNA check. The length of the CDR3 is 17 amino acids, counting both ends. The germline CDR1 and CDR2 sequences are MDHEN and SYDVKM. Here the CDR3 reads CASSLDRILSYNSPFHH.

About this clonotype: No conserved phenylalanine or tryptophan ends this CDR3, so it is likely a read error. Because the CDR3's place on the DNA is in doubt, the DNA is left out and the CDR3 is given as listed by TCRdb. The genes are TRBV6-2 or TRBV6-3 and TRBJ2-3; the table's D gene call, TRBD2, was not cross checked with the DNA. Germline V CDR1 and CDR2: MNHEY, SVGEGT. Both ends counted, the CDR3 spans 16 residues. This chain's CDR3 is CASSFLGRLGGDTHFC.

This clonotype was detected many times. CDR3 residues: CAWSVAGNQPQHF. DNA for the CDR3: TGTGCCTGGAGTGTTGCCGGAAATCAGCCCCAGCATTTT. The gene calls are TRBV30 and TRBJ1-5; D is ambiguous. CDR1 and CDR2 (germline): GTSNPN, SVGIG (reference sequence). V lost 0 bases, J lost 4 bases, and 7 bases lay in between. The CDR3 contains 13 residues.

The gene calls are TRBV6-1 and TRBJ2-3, with D perhaps given as TRBD1 or TRBD2 (5 bases each). CDR1 is MNHNS, CDR2 SASEGT, per germline. V lost 1 base to trimming and J lost 1 base, with 12 bases between them. The CDR3 spans 16 residues. CDR3 loop: CASSEVGGHCTDTQYF. Written as DNA, the CDR3 is TGTGCCAGCAGTGAAGTAGGAGGACACTGCACAGATACGCAGTATTTT.

This clonotype came up once. Since the CDR3 does not end with the conserved phenylalanine or tryptophan, this likely comes from a read error. The chain carries TRBV6-1 and TRBJ2-7, with 7 bases lining up with TRBD2. This CDR3 is built from 14 residues. After removal of 10 bases from V and 5 bases from J, the junction contained 14 bases not matched to a gene. From germline, CDR1 is MNHNS and CDR2 SASEGT. In nucleotides, the CDR3 is TGTGCCACGGATAAAGACTCGGGAGGCAACGAGCAGTACTTA. The encoded protein is CATDKDSGGNEQYL.

On this clonotype itself: The CDR3 carries no conserved terminal phenylalanine or tryptophan, so it likely arises from a read error. V is TRBV12-3 or TRBV12-4 and J is TRBJ1-5, with 10 bases identical to TRBD1. The CDR3 has 13 amino acids. The CDR3 spells CAISWDRGQPQHY. The CDR3 DNA sequence: TGTGCCATCAGTTGGGACAGGGGACAGCCCCAGCATTAT.

This clonotype turned up a few times. CDR3 DNA: TGCAGTGCTAGCATTGGACTGGTCCAGGGGACCCAGTACTTC. Protein sequence: CSASIGLVQGTQYF. V is TRBV20-1 and J is TRBJ2-5, with D perhaps TRBD1 or TRBD2 (5 bases each). The CDR3 runs 14 residues. Trimming cost V 3 bases and J 7 bases, with 18 bases left between them. Germline-derived CDR1 and CDR2 are DFQATT and SNEGSKA (reference sequence).

Comment on this clonotype: Germline and junction disagree at one end, which may indicate a read error. The chain has TRBV6-2 or TRBV6-3 and TRBJ2-7, with 7 bases matching TRBD2. Per the germline V gene, CDR1 is MNHEY and CDR2 is SVGEGT. The CDR3 totals 18 residues. CDR3 protein: CASSYSTRISGYSYEQYF. DNA of the CDR3: TGTGCCAGCAGTTATAGTACCCGAATTAGCGGGTACTCCTACGAGCAGTACTTT.

A note on this clonotype: The junction shows a germline mismatch at one end, possibly a read error. The V gene is TRBV28, the J gene TRBJ2-3; 9 bases are shared with TRBD2. Germline V gene lookup returns CDR1 MDHEN and CDR2 SYDVKM. The CDR3 totals 14 residues. The CDR3 here is CAIGAGGIRDTQYF. The CDR3, as DNA: TGTGCCATCGGAGCGGGAGGCATTCGGGATACGCAGTATTTC.

This chain links TRBV30 with TRBJ1-3; D unresolved. Per the germline V gene, CDR1 is GTSNPN and CDR2 is SVGIG (reference sequence). Trimming took off 3 bases at V and 2 bases at J, with 14 bases between the two ends. The CDR3 totals 15 residues. DNA of the CDR3: TGTGCCTGGAGGCTTGGTCCTGCCGCTGGAAACACCATATATTTT. Amino acids: CAWRLGPAAGNTIYF.

For this clonotype: This sequence may be a read error, since a much larger clone differs from it by one base. The V call is TRBV24-1, the J call TRBJ1-1; TRBD1 agrees at 9 bases. The CDR3 spans 15 residues. Germline CDR1 reads KGHDR; CDR2 reads SFDVKD. The CDR3 DNA follows: TGTGCCACCAGTGATTCCGGACAGGGGAACAGTGAAGCTTTCTTT. Translating it yields CATSDSGQGNSEAFF.

In the case of this clonotype: The junction departs from the called germline gene at one end, perhaps through a read error. The chain carries TRBV5-1 and TRBJ1-2, with D unresolved. Germline V gene data show CDR1 as SGHRS and CDR2 as YFSETQ. This CDR3 comprises 15 residues. The CDR3 DNA follows: TGCGCCAGCAGCTTGGAAACAACAACTAACTATGGCAACGCCTTC. This translates into CASSLETTTNYGNAF. Full variable domain (rest looked up from reference TRBV5-1 and TRBJ1-2): KAGVTQTPRYLIKTRGQQVTLSCSPISGHRSVSWYQQTPGQGLQFLFEYFSETQRNKGNFPGRFSGRQFSNSRSEMNVSTLELGDSALYLCASSLETTTNYGNAFGSGTRLTVV.

This clonotype has at least ten counts. The gene calls are TRBV28 and TRBJ2-3; a possible D gene is TRBD1 (5 bases). Trimming took 2 bases from V and 0 from J, leaving 15 bases between them. Looked up from germline, CDR1 is MDHEN and CDR2 is SYDVKM. CDR3 length equals 17 residues. The CDR3 reads CASSLEILGPSTDTQYF. The CDR3 DNA follows: TGTGCCAGCAGTTTAGAGATTCTGGGGCCTAGCACAGATACGCAGTATTTT.

About this clonotype: A junction boundary mismatches the germline segment, possibly from a read error. CDR3 sequence reads: CGSSLVAMEFYEQYF. The CDR3 bases are TGTGGCAGCAGCTTAGTGGCCATGGAGTTTTACGAGCAGTACTTT. The rearrangement links TRBV11-2 to TRBJ2-7; D not resolved. Germline V gene sequence: CDR1 SGHAT, CDR2 FQNNGV. The CDR3 runs to 15 residues.

The table lists this clonotype with a count of one. Mismatch with germline at one junction end may stem from a read error. The chain links TRBV5-1 to TRBJ1-1; D is undetermined. Germline CDR1 reads SGHRS; CDR2 reads YFSETQ. This CDR3 has 15 residues. CDR3 nucleotide sequence: TGCGCCAGCAGCCCGAGTGGTAGGACGAACACTGAAGTTTTCTTT. It translates to CASSPSGRTNTEVFF.

This chain links TRBV29-1 with TRBJ1-1; possibly TRBD1 for D (5 bases). CDR1 and CDR2 from the germline V gene are SQVTM and ANQGSEA. This CDR3 is built from 17 residues. Deletions cut 1 base from V and 10 bases from J, with 28 bases between. This CDR3 is CSVEVINLDTQRPGAFF. The CDR3 DNA is TGCAGCGTTGAAGTCATAAATCTGGACACCCAACGACCTGGAGCTTTCTTT.

As concerns this clonotype: Given a much more abundant clone one base away, this may be a read error. The J gene is TRBJ2-1, the V gene TRBV30; 7 bases are shared with TRBD2. The CDR3 sequence is 15 residues long. The V and J ends lost 3 bases and 9 bases, in that order; junction bases with no gene match: 14. The germline V gene has CDR1 GTSNPN and CDR2 SVGIG (reference sequence). For the CDR3, the DNA is TGTGCCTGGAGACTTCCGGGGCATGGGGAGGGTGAGCAGTTCTTC. This gives the protein CAWRLPGHGEGEQFF. Combining the CDR3 with reference TRBV30 and TRBJ2-1 gives the whole variable domain SQTIHQWPATLVQPVGSPLSLECTVEGTSNPNLYWYRQAAGRGLQLLFYSVGIGQISSEVPQNLSASRPQDRQFILSSKKLLLSDSGFYLCAWRLPGHGEGEQFFGPGTRLTVL.

Concerning this clonotype: One junction end disagrees with the germline gene, perhaps due to a read error. The genes are TRBV10-3 and TRBJ1-1; 9 bases align to TRBD1. The V gene's germline CDR1 is ENHRY and CDR2 SYGVKD. CDR3 length: 14 amino acids. In DNA form, the CDR3 reads TGTGCCATCAGGGGACAGGGTCTGAACACTGAACCTTTCTTT. Its translation is CAIRGQGLNTEPFF.

With respect to this clonotype: One junction end disagrees with the germline gene, perhaps due to a read error. The chain couples TRBV6-6 to TRBJ1-2; possible D gene TRBD1, 6 bases. Germline lookup yields CDR1 MNHNY and CDR2 SVGAGI (reference sequence). There are 14 residues in the CDR3. The CDR3 coding sequence is TGTGCCAGCACCTTACGGTCGGACAGCTATGACTACACCTTC. This codes for CASTLRSDSYDYTF.

Of note for this clonotype: A read error may account for a junction end that differs from germline. This sequence joins TRBV5-1 and TRBJ2-5; D is undetermined. CDR1 is SGHRS and CDR2 is YFSETQ in the germline V gene. There are 14 residues in the CDR3. CDR3 in amino acids: CASSLEFNQETQYF. In DNA form, the CDR3 reads TGCGCCAGCAGCTTGGAGTTCAATCAAGAGACCCAATACTTC. Drawing the rest from reference TRBV5-1 and TRBJ2-5, the complete variable domain is KAGVTQTPRYLIKTRGQQVTLSCSPISGHRSVSWYQQTPGQGLQFLFEYFSETQRNKGNFPGRFSGRQFSNSRSEMNVSTLELGDSALYLCASSLEFNQETQYFGPGTRLLVL.